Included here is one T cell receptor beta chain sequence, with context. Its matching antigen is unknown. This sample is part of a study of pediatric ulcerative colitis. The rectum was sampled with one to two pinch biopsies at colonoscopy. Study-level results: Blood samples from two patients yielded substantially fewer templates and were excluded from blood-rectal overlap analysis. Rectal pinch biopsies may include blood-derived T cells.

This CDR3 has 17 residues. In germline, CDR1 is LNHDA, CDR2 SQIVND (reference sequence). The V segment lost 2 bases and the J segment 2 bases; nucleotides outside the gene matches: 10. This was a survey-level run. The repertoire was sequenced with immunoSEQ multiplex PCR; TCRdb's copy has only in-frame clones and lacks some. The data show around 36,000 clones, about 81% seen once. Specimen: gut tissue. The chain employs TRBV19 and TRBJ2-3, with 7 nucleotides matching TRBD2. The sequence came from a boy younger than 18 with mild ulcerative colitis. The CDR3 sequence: CASSISPNGGSTDTQYF. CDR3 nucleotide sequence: TGTGCCAGTAGTATATCCCCGAACGGGGGGTCCACAGATACGCAGTATTTT.